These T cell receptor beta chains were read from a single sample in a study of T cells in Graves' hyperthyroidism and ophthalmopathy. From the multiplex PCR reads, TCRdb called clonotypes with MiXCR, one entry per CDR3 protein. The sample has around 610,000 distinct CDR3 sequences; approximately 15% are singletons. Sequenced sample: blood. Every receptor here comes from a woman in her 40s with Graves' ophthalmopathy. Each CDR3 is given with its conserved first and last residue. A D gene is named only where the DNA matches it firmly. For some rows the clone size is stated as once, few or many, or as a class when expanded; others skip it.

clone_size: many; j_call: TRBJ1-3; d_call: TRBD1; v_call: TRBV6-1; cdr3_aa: CASGDRQGTGNTIYF; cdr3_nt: TGTGCCAGCGGCGACAGACAGGGGACTGGAAACACCATATATTTT
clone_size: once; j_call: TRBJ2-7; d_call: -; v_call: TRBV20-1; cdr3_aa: CSAVAGEQYF; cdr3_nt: TGCAGTGCTGTTGCAGGCGAGCAGTACTTC
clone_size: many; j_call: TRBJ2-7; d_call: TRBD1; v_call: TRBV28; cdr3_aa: CASSPPDRVSSYEQYF; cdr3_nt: TGTGCCAGCAGTCCACCCGACAGGGTAAGCTCCTACGAGCAGTACTTC
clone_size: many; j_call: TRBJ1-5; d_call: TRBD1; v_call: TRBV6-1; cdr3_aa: CASSGFTGANQPQHF; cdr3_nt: TGTGCCAGCAGTGGGTTTACAGGGGCCAATCAGCCCCAGCATTTT
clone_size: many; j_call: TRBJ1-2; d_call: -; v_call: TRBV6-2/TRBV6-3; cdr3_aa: CASSSTAPLYGYTF; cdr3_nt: TGTGCCAGCAGTTCGACAGCACCTCTTTATGGCTACACCTTC
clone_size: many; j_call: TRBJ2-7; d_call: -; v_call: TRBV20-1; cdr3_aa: CSASDHGHSSYEQYF; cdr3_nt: TGCAGTGCTAGTGATCACGGGCACAGCTCCTACGAGCAGTACTTC
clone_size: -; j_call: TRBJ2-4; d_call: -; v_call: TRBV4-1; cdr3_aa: CASSQVGSPAKNIQYF; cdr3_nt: TGCGCCAGCAGCCAAGTAGGCAGTCCAGCCAAAAACATTCAGTACTTC
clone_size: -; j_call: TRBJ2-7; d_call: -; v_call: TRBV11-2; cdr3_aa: CASSLDGGEAYEQYF; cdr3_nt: TGTGCCAGCAGCTTAGATGGAGGTGAGGCCTACGAGCAGTACTTC
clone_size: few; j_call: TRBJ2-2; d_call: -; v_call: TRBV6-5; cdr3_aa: CASSYGGNWLSTGELFF; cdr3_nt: TGTGCCAGCAGTTACGGGGGTAATTGGCTGAGTACCGGGGAGCTGTTTTTT
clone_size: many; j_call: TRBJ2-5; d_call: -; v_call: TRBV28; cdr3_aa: CASQSLRGQETQYF; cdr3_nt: TGTGCCAGCCAATCGTTAAGGGGTCAAGAGACCCAGTACTTC
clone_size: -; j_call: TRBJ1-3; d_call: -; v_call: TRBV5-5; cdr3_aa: CASSLERVSSGNTIYF; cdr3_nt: TGTGCCAGCAGCTTGGAGCGAGTTTCCTCAGGAAACACCATATATTTT
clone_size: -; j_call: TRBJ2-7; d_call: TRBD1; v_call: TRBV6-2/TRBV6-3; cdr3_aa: CASNPPGTGMHEQYF; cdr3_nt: TGTGCCAGCAACCCGCCCGGGACAGGGATGCACGAGCAGTACTTC
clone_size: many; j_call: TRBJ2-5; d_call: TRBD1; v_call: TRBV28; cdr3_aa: CASSQWGQKETQYF; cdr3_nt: TGTGCCAGCAGCCAATGGGGACAGAAAGAGACCCAGTACTTC
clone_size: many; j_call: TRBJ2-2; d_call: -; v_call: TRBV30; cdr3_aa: CAWRRGVGELFF; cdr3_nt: TGTGCCTGGAGGAGAGGGGTCGGGGAGCTGTTTTTT
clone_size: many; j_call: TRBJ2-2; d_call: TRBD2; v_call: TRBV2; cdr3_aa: CASSKGLAGGLGNTGELFF; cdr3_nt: TGTGCCAGCAGTAAAGGACTAGCGGGAGGCCTGGGGAACACCGGGGAGCTGTTTTTT
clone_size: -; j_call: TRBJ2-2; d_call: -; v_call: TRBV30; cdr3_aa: CAWKWNGELFF; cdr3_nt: TGTGCCTGGAAGTGGAACGGGGAGCTGTTTTTT
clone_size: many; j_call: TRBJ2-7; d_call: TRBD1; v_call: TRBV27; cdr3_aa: CASSPGTVFYEQYF; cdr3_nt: TGTGCCAGCAGTCCCGGGACAGTCTTCTACGAGCAGTACTTC
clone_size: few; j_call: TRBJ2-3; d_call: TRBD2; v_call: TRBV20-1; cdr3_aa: CSARWEGSDTQYF; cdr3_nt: TGCAGTGCTAGATGGGAGGGGTCAGATACGCAGTATTTT
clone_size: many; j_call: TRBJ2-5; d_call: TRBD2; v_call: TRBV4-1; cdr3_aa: CASSQQLASYETQYF; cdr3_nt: TGCGCCAGCAGCCAACAACTAGCGTCATATGAGACCCAGTACTTC
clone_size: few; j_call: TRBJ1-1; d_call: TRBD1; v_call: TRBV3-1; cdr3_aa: CASSPGQVIAEAFF; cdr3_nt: TGTGCCAGCAGCCCAGGACAGGTCATCGCTGAAGCTTTCTTT
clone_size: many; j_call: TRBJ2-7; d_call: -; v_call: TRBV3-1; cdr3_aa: CASSQWGPGGHEQYF; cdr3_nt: TGTGCCAGCAGCCAATGGGGACCCGGCGGCCACGAGCAGTACTTC
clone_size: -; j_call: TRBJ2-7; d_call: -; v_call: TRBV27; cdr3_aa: CASSLSNREQYF; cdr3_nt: TGTGCCAGCAGTTTGTCAAACCGGGAGCAGTACTTC